The clone carrying this T cell receptor beta chain has a handful of counts. Its cognate antigen is unknown. The entry originates in a study of T-cell reconstitution after alpha-beta-depleted transplantation in children. Study-wide results and caveats: Several hundred expanded graft clones reportedly were the source of alpha-beta T cells about two months after transplant.

V was cut by 3 bases and J by 1 base, with 8 bases left in between. Germline V gives CDR1 LGHNA, CDR2 YNFKEQ. The CDR3 has 14 residues. The TCRbeta library incorporated unique molecular identifiers. TCRdb ran MiXCR on the PCR reads and lists one entry per CDR3 protein. The table shows 900,000 or so distinct CDR3 sequences, with 15% to 20% occurring only once. The sequence derives from a male patient under 18 who had a stem cell transplant for acute lymphoblastic leukemia, so the T cells may come from the graft donor. The chain links TRBV4-2 to TRBJ2-3; D unresolved. Material: PBMCs, mostly from graft donor cells, obtained 360 days after TCRalphabeta/CD19-depleted stem cell transplant. CDR3 in amino acids: CASSHGGGTDTQYF. CDR3 coding DNA: TGTGCCAGCAGCCATGGCGGAGGCACAGATACGCAGTATTTT.